This TCR beta chain was recorded in a study of cytomegalovirus exposure and HLA in healthy donors (dated by TCRdb to about 2017). General notes on the study: An earlier analysis of 587 of the donors reported 276 Gb of sequence data and 117 million unique TCR beta sequences obtained from around 170 million T cells. An early release that covered roughly 600 HLA-typed donors contained approximately 320 gigabases of sequencing data and 75 million to 100 million unique TCR sequences. Of the 300 to 500 genotyped donors, approximately 81% were placed in the genetic ancestry cluster associated with self-reported Caucasian donors. The study was designed to test whether signatures of past pathogen exposure could be identified by cataloging public T cell receptors. Using immunosequencing, the study profiled T cell repertoires from roughly 650 subjects and related those repertoires to cytomegalovirus serostatus. In addition to the first cohort of approximately 670 subjects, a separate validation cohort of about 120 different subjects was used. To predict cytomegalovirus infection status, the study brought together high-throughput TCR immunosequencing, statistical association of individual TCRs with disease status, and machine learning. To study patterns of TCR occurrence, a later analysis re-analyzed previously published TCR beta repertoires from under 750 donors and added high-resolution HLA genotyping. Rather than using new phenotypic data, the later analysis identified candidate immune exposures from TCR beta sequences and from how often those sequences occurred across donors. An earlier analysis of several hundred of the donors applied high-throughput TCR beta sequencing to assess whether each TCR beta V gene segment acted as functional or pseudogenic. Alongside the repertoire data, information on donor age, sex, ethnicity and CMV serostatus was compiled. In a later genetic analysis, genome-wide SNP genotypes for about three fifths of the roughly 670 donors were used, and that subset was treated as a discovery cohort. All discovery cohort repertoires had been generated on a single sequencing platform. Class I and class II HLA loci were covered by the typing at four-digit resolution. The number of donors typed differed by locus, with roughly 620-630 for A, B, C, DRB1 and DQB1, around 500 for DQA1, 600 to 610 for DPA1, and some 440 for DPB1. Roughly 5 DR-DQ haplotypes were handled as single units for association and clustering, since linkage in the cohort was strong. On average, around 200,000 unique TCR beta nucleotide sequences were sequenced per donor among several hundred genotyped donors of the cohort, with roughly 18% of those sequences being non-productive.

The library was generated by the immunoSEQ multiplex PCR assay. For the multiplex PCR, a mixture combining 60 forward primers for TCR Vbeta segments and 13 reverse primers for TCR Jbeta segments was used. A multiplex PCR assay on genomic DNA amplified the CDR3 region of rearranged TCR beta genes. The Illumina HiSeq System was used to sequence the amplified TCR beta libraries as 87-base-pair reads. For the original study's pipeline: Across the 500 to 850 repertoires, a later analysis counted 75 million to 90 million unique TCR beta chains, approximately 12 million of which were shared by at least two donors. A nearest-neighbor algorithm error-corrected the raw reads and collapsed the reads into unique sequences, merging closely related sequences to remove PCR and sequencing errors. V, D and J gene segments were assigned by aligning CDR3 sequences to IMGT reference sequences. For a sequence to be retained, a match of at least six nucleotides to both a V gene segment and a J gene segment was required. Rearrangements were classified as productive when the CDR3 lacked stop codons and remained in frame with V and J, and all other rearrangements were classified as non-productive. Following IMGT convention, CDR3 was defined as the stretch from the second conserved V-encoded cysteine to the conserved J-encoded phenylalanine. Sequences without an unambiguous match to a single V gene segment were excluded from the earlier analysis of a few hundred of the donors. In an earlier analysis of a few hundred of the donors, V segments were called functional above 56.7% productive rearrangements and were called segregating when the between-donor standard deviation exceeded 5%. A statistical classification framework was built to diagnose cytomegalovirus status from the catalog of TCR beta chain sequences. A later analysis assigned V and J genes by comparing TCR nucleotide sequences with IMGT/GENE-DB human TR gene sequences. In a later analysis, CDR3 sequences and most-parsimonious VDJ recombination scenarios were assigned using the TCRdist pipeline. In a later analysis, every TCR beta chain was defined by the combination of its CDR3 amino acid sequence and its V-gene family, and reads without a unique V-gene family were dropped. To address suspected cross-contamination and a sequencing artifact, a later analysis removed around 590 highly shared, low-generation-probability nucleotide sequences. In a later analysis, a clonal expansion index was calculated for each public chain from normalized within-repertoire ranks of inferred template counts. In a later analysis, generation probabilities were computed using a VDJ recombination model fitted to out-of-frame rearrangements, and the results were checked against IGoR. A later analysis scored TCR-TCR, TCR-HLA and TCR-CMV co-occurrence with hypergeometric tests, applying a repertoire-size bias correction to TCR pairs. To estimate false discovery rates, a later analysis permuted the HLA or CMV assignments 20 times. In a later analysis, co-occurring TCRs were grouped using DBSCAN, with TCRdist sequence similarity added in when clustering inside HLA-allele-positive subsets. Repertoires with fewer than 30,000 or more than 120,000 public chains were left out of co-occurrence clustering, as were five repertoires with anomalous nucleotide sharing. The immuneACCESS repertoire file appears here via TCRdb, limited to in-frame rearrangements. These files lack a portion of the clones; in checked studies, under half of the deficit traces to unresolved V genes, and the cause of the others is not known. The V and J calls and clone size were taken over from that table, and D and trimming were inferred from the DNA. For this sample the table gives 55,000 to 80,000 clones, of which about 75% were detected only once. The ten largest clones take up just under 7.5% of the sample.

What the authors observed across the whole study: In a later analysis, 16,951 TCR beta sequences were associated with specific HLA alleles at a false discovery rate of 0.05. A cluster of highly shared sequence variants was judged likely to represent a technical artifact of the sequencing pipeline. CMV serostatus was the only immune exposure information available for the cohort. When HLA alleles, especially DR and DQ, strongly co-occurred, TCR associations were difficult to assign to individual alleles. Only TCR beta chains were sequenced in this cohort, and the absence of alpha or paired-chain data limited detectable features. Most TCR sequences were observed very rarely across donors, whereas some public TCRs were present in many individuals. In a later analysis, the rate of TCR association differed among HLA loci, with DRB1 alleles having the most associated TCRs and HLA-C alleles having the fewest. In a later analysis, several top co-occurrence clusters were reported to appear linked to parvovirus B19, influenza, CMV and Epstein-Barr virus. In an earlier analysis of roughly 500 of the donors, most TCR beta V segments appeared in productive rearrangements about 87% or about 30% of the time, broadly matching IMGT annotations. Cytomegalovirus status was reported to be diagnosed by the classifier with high specificity and sensitivity in both the original and validation cohorts. A further reported finding was that TCR beta sequences accurately predicted the HLA-A and HLA-B alleles for most subjects in the first cohort. A later analysis found that HLA-associated TCR beta chains were more clonally expanded and had lower generation probabilities than equally common non-associated chains. Because some donors lacked HLA typing at each locus, the association tests relied only on the typed subset. According to a later analysis, most CMV-associated TCR beta chains appeared to be HLA-restricted, and the HLA associations seemed to be driven largely by CMV exposure. Because counts were too low, roughly 17 rarely observed V segments, including chromosome 9 orphons, were left out of the earlier analysis of several hundred of the donors. The presence/absence analyses assumed that sequencing depth was roughly uniform across donors, and that assumption may not be true. A total of some 180 TCR beta chains were listed by the study as associated with cytomegalovirus. Linkage disequilibrium might explain the correlated functional status among segregating V segments, but an unknown experimental factor could not be excluded. V-gene and J-gene trimming of TCR beta chains was associated with a missense DCLRE1C variant in a later genetic analysis, and the association was replicated in an independent cohort. According to the authors, the approach could potentially be generalized to other disease states and immunological phenotypes. Because the 87-base-pair reads could not distinguish some IMGT-functional V segments, including TRBV6-2 and TRBV6-3, those segments were excluded. A few of the identified cytomegalovirus-associated TCR beta chains were confirmed in vitro to be specific for cytomegalovirus antigens. Compared with the roughly 700-donor mean, donors in an Asian-associated ancestry cluster had fewer N-insertions in productive TCRs, according to a later genetic analysis.

This clone was counted between two and nine times. Its antigen is still unknown. There are no base qualities to consult, and no much larger clone falls within one base. The cohort consisted of fewer than 700 healthy bone marrow donors. At the time of sampling, every cohort member was nominally healthy, though immune exposures that went unrecorded were likely present. The donor was CMV seropositive and was included in the group of approximately 300 seropositive cohort members. Each donor provided a peripheral blood sample, and peripheral blood mononuclear cells were used for TCR beta sequencing. The Qiagen DNeasy Blood Extraction Kit was used to extract genomic DNA from the blood cell samples. Per the germline V gene, MNHEY is the CDR1 and SVGAGI is the CDR2. Including the terminal cysteine and phenylalanine, the CDR3 comprises 16 residues. Only the CDR3 region is kept as DNA, spanning 48 bases read in frame from base 1. Trimming costs V 4 bases and J 5 bases, and their ends lie 17 bases apart.

The origin of this receptor is a woman between 25 and 40 years old in good health and CMV-seropositive. The chain couples TRBV6-5 to TRBJ2-2; the D gene cannot be resolved reliably. The sequencing input was PBMCs. The DNA sequence follows: TGTGCCAGCAGTTTCCGAGGCCGGAGCCTAACCGGGGAGCTGTTTTTT. This encodes CASSFRGRSLTGELFF.